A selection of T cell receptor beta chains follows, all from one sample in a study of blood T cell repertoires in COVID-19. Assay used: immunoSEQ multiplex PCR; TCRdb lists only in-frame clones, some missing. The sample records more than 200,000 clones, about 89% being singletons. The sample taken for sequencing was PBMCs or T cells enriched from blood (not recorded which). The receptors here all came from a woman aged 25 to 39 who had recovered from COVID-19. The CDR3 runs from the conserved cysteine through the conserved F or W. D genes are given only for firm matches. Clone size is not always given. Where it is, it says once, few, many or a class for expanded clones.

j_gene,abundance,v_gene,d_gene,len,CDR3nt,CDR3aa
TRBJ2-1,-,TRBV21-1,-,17,TGTGCCAGCAGCAAAGAGACAGGGGCCGTGATAGACAATGAGCAGTTCTTC,CASSKETGAVIDNEQFF
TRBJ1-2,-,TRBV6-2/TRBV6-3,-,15,TGTGCCAGCAGTTACGGAGCAGGGTCATTGAGTGGCTACACCTTC,CASSYGAGSLSGYTF
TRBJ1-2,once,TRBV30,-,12,TGTGCCTACGGACAAGACTACTATGGCTACACCTTC,CAYGQDYYGYTF
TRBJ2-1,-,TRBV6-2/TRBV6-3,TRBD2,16,TGTGCCAGCAGTTATCGCCGTCCTAGCGGGACACATGAGCAGTTCTTC,CASSYRRPSGTHEQFF
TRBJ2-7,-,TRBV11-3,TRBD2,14,TGTGCCAGCAGCCCGGGACTAGGGTCCTACGAGCAGTACTTC,CASSPGLGSYEQYF
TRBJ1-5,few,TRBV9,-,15,TGTGCCAGCAGCGTTGGACTGTCTAGCAATCAGCCCCAGCATTTT,CASSVGLSSNQPQHF
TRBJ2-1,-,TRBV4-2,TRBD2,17,TGTGCCAGCAGCCAAGAAAGGGGGACTAGCGGGGGTAATGAGCAGTTCTTC,CASSQERGTSGGNEQFF
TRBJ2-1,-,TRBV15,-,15,TGTGCCACCAGCTCCCTGGGAGTAAAGTACGATGAGCAGTTCTTC,CATSSLGVKYDEQFF
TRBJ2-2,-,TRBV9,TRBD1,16,TGTGCCAGCAGGGGACAGGGGAGAATCAACACCGGGGAGCTGTTTTTT,CASRGQGRINTGELFF
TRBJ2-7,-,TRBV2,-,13,TGTGCCAGCGGGGCAGGGGGGTTCTACGAGCAGTACTTC,CASGAGGFYEQYF